Shown below are 10 T cell receptor beta chains from a single sample sequenced in a study of T cell responses to AZD1222 COVID-19 vaccine. Method: immunoSEQ multiplex PCR; TCRdb's copy keeps in-frame clones and lacks some. The table records roughly 180,000 clones, approximately 90% of them present only once. Sample: peripheral blood, taken 28 days after the second AZD1222 dose. Every receptor here comes from an adult who received the AZD1222 COVID-19 vaccine.

The V gene is TRBV19, the J gene TRBJ2-1, with D perhaps given as TRBD1 or TRBD2 (5 bases each). The V end was cut by 5 bases, the J end by 10 bases, with 9 bases between. Germline lookup yields CDR1 LNHDA and CDR2 SQIVND (reference sequence). The CDR3 totals 11 residues. The chain's CDR3 is CASSRRGEQFF. CDR3 nucleotide sequence: TGTGCCAGTAGTCGCCGGGGCGAGCAGTTCTTC.

The chain links TRBV12-3 or TRBV12-4 to TRBJ2-1; D gene uncertain. Deletions cut 6 bases from V and 9 bases from J, with 9 bases between. The CDR3 sequence is 11 residues long. CDR3 coding DNA: TGTGCCAGCAGGACGGGTGGTGAGCAGTTCTTC. Translating it yields CASRTGGEQFF.

The chain is built from TRBV7-3 and TRBJ2-1; tentative D call: TRBD1 (5 bases). CDR1 SGHTA and CDR2 FQGTGA come from the germline V gene. The V gene lost 5 bases and the J gene lost 3 bases, with 11 bases spanning the gap. This CDR3 has 14 residues. CDR3 protein: CASSLGAVYNEQFF. The CDR3 nucleotides are TGTGCCAGCAGCCTAGGGGCAGTCTACAATGAGCAGTTCTTC. The complete variable domain, with remaining parts taken from reference TRBV7-3 and TRBJ2-1, reads GAGVSQTPSNKVTEKGKYVELRCDPISGHTALYWYRQSLGQGPEFLIYFQGTGAADDSGLPNDRFFAVRPEGSVSTLKIQRTERGDSAVYLCASSLGAVYNEQFFGPGTRLTVL.

The CDR3 coding sequence is TGTGCCAGCAGCTTAGAGGGATCCCTGTGGAAAGGCTACACCTTC. This encodes CASSLEGSLWKGYTF. V and J are TRBV11-2 and TRBJ1-2; D is unclear. The CDR3 has 15 amino acids. The germline V gene encodes CDR1 SGHAT and CDR2 FQNNGV. The V gene lost 0 bases and the J gene lost 8 bases, with 16 bases spanning the gap.

The chain is built from TRBV20-1 and TRBJ1-5; D not resolved. Between the trimmed V and J ends, which lost 3 bases and 6 bases, there was a span of 18 bases. Germline V gene data show CDR1 as DFQATT and CDR2 as SNEGSKA (reference sequence). CDR3 length equals 15 residues. CDR3 coding DNA: TGCAGTGCTAGTCCCGCGGGTGGAACGGGTCAGCCCCAGCATTTT. This encodes CSASPAGGTGQPQHF.

The genes are TRBV5-1 and TRBJ2-7; no clear D. V was trimmed by 0 bases and J by 5 bases, leaving 9 bases between them. CDR1 SGHRS and CDR2 YFSETQ come from the germline V gene. The CDR3 covers 13 residues. The CDR3 protein is CASSLGRSNEQYF. The CDR3 coding sequence is TGCGCCAGCAGCTTGGGCAGGTCCAACGAGCAGTACTTC.

This chain connects TRBV2 to TRBJ2-5, with 8 positions matching TRBD2. The germline V gene encodes CDR1 SNHLY and CDR2 FYNNEI. J was trimmed by 4 bases and V by 5 bases; bases with no gene match: 3. The CDR3 has 13 amino acids. CDR3 amino acids: CASSSLAGETQYF. The CDR3 nucleotides are TGTGCCAGCAGTTCCCTAGCGGGAGAGACCCAGTACTTC.

The chain carries TRBV2 and TRBJ1-6; 11 nucleotides align to TRBD1. The CDR3 spans 18 residues. From germline, CDR1 is SNHLY and CDR2 FYNNEI. V lost 5 bases and J lost 9; bases outside the gene matches: 15. CDR3 bases: TGTGCCAGCAGTCCTACTTTCGCTGGACAGGGGGCGGGTTCACCCCTCCACTTT. The encoded protein is CASSPTFAGQGAGSPLHF.

The chain employs TRBV7-2 and TRBJ2-2; D might be TRBD2 (6 bases). The CDR3 runs to 15 residues. The germline V gene encodes CDR1 SGHTA and CDR2 FQGNSA. With 2 bases removed from V and 4 bases from J, the gap between germline ends came to 11 bases. The CDR3 sequence is CASSLSGLITGELFF. The CDR3 DNA follows: TGTGCCAGCAGCTTAAGCGGGTTAATCACCGGGGAGCTGTTTTTT.

This chain joins TRBV27 and TRBJ1-1; TRBD1 aligns across 9 bases. V dropped 2 bases and J dropped 4; count of bases not matched to a gene: 2. The CDR3 extends over 14 amino acids. In germline, CDR1 is MNHEY, CDR2 SMNVEV (reference sequence). The CDR3: CASSLNRGLTEAFF. The DNA of the CDR3 is TGTGCCAGCAGTTTAAACAGGGGGCTCACTGAAGCTTTCTTT.